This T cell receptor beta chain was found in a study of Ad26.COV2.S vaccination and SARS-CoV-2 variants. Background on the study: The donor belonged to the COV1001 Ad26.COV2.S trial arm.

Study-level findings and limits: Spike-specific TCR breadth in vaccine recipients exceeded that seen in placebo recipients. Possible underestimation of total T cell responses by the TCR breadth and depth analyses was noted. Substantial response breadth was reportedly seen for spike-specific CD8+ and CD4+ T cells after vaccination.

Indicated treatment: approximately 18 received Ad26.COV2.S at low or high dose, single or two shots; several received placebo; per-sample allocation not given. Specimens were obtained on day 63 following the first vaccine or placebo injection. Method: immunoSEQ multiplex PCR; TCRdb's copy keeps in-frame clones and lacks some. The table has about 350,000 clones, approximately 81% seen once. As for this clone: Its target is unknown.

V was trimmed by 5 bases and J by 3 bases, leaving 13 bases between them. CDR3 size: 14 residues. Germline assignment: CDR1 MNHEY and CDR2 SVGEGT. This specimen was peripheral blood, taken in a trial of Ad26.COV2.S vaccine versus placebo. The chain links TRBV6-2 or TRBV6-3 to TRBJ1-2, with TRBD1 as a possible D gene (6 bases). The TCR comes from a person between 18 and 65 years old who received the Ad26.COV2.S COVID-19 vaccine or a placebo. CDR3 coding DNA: TGTGCCAGCAGTAGAGGGGGTTCGGACTATGGCTACACCTTC. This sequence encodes CASSRGGSDYGYTF.